The TCR beta chain under discussion was sequenced for a study of cytomegalovirus exposure and HLA in healthy donors. Germline CDR1 reads LNHDA; CDR2 reads SQIVND (reference sequence). The CDR3 covers 15 residues. V shed 6 bases and J shed 0 bases, with 12 bases lying between them. Primers: 60 Vbeta forward and 13 Jbeta reverse. TCRdb's copy holds only in-frame clones and misses some; the assay was immunoSEQ multiplex PCR. This sample has about 180,000 clones, with 70% to 75% found just once. The specimen sequenced was PBMCs. The source of this sequence is a male donor in good health and CMV-seronegative. The genes are TRBV19 and TRBJ1-5; D is undetermined. DNA of the CDR3: TGTGCCAGTAGGAGGCTAGCATATAGCAATCAGCCCCAGCATTTT. Translation: CASRRLAYSNQPQHF.